The 17 T cell receptor beta chains below all came from one sample that was sequenced in a study of T cell responses to AZD1222 COVID-19 vaccine. Repertoires were generated with immunoSEQ multiplex PCR, while TCRdb's copy carries only in-frame clones and drops some. The sample holds some 71,000 clones; 65% to 85% are singletons and the top ten take roughly 10%. The material was peripheral blood, obtained on day 0 of AZD1222 vaccination. These receptors were taken from an adult in good health.

The sample holds one count of this clone. The chain joins TRBV5-5 to TRBJ2-5, with 8 positions matching TRBD1. J lost 1 base, V lost 2 bases, and 4 bases had no gene match. Germline CDR1 is SGHKS and CDR2 is YYEKEE (reference sequence). This CDR3 spans 15 amino acids. The CDR3 loop is CASSFFGQGQETQYF. CDR3 bases: TGTGCCAGCAGCTTCTTCGGACAGGGCCAAGAGACCCAGTACTTC.

This clone was picked up a small number of times. This CDR3 is also generated by other DNA sequences in the sample. The V and J genes are TRBV7-8 and TRBJ1-3, with a weak D call TRBD1 (5 bases). This CDR3 comprises 15 residues. Trimming left V 5 bases short and J 0 bases short, with 11 bases between. Germline lookup yields CDR1 SGHVS and CDR2 FQNEAQ. The CDR3 DNA reads TGTGCCAGCAGCCTGGGACGGAGCTCTGGAAACACCATATATTTT. Translated: CASSLGRSSGNTIYF.

This chain connects TRBV3-1 (or the pseudogene TRBV3-2) to TRBJ2-3; D possibly corresponds to TRBD2 (6 bases). Trimming took off 4 bases at V and 2 bases at J, with 10 bases between the two ends. The length of the CDR3 is 14 residues. The germline V gene encodes CDR1 LGHDT and CDR2 YNNKEL (reference sequence). The DNA of the CDR3 is TGTGCCAGCAGCCCCGGGACTTACACAGATACGCAGTATTTT. It specifies CASSPGTYTDTQYF.

V and J are TRBV3-1 (or the pseudogene TRBV3-2) and TRBJ1-3; weak D call: TRBD1 (5 bases). The germline gives CDR1 LGHDT, CDR2 YNNKEL (reference sequence). Trimming left V 0 bases short and J 0 bases short, with 9 bases between. This CDR3 has 16 amino acids. CDR3 residues: CASSQDWGYSGNTIYF. The DNA of the CDR3 is TGTGCCAGCAGCCAAGATTGGGGCTACTCTGGAAACACCATATATTTT.

The rearrangement joins TRBV5-1 to TRBJ1-5, with D possibly TRBD1 on 5 matching bases. This CDR3 has 17 amino acids. Trimming removed 0 bases from V and 5 bases from J, with 18 bases in between. CDR1 is SGHRS, CDR2 YFSETQ, per germline. DNA of the CDR3: TGCGCCAGCAGCTTGGTGGTAACGGGGGGTATTGATCAGCCCCAGCATTTT. It codes for CASSLVVTGGIDQPQHF.

This rearrangement joins TRBV6-6 to TRBJ2-7, with D possibly matching TRBD1 (5 bases). Germline V gene sequence: CDR1 MNHNY, CDR2 SVGAGI (reference sequence). V lost 4 bases to trimming and J lost 6 bases, with 16 bases between them. The CDR3 is 14 amino acids. The CDR3 DNA sequence: TGTGCCAGCAGTTTTCCCCAGGGTGAGGTCGAGCAGTACTTC. Protein: CASSFPQGEVEQYF.

V is TRBV14 and J is TRBJ2-2; TRBD2 agrees at 13 bases. The J segment lost 5 bases and the V segment lost 4 bases, leaving 4 bases of the junction unmatched. This CDR3 region has 16 residues. Germline lookup yields CDR1 SGHDN and CDR2 FVKESK. The CDR3 DNA sequence: TGTGCCAGCAGCCCACCGGGACTAGCGGGGACCGGGGAGCTGTTTTTT. Translated: CASSPPGLAGTGELFF.

J is TRBJ2-1 and V is TRBV7-2; 10 bases match TRBD2. This CDR3 spans 17 amino acids. The junction had 7 bases not matched to a gene; V was cut back by 1 base and J by 4 bases. Germline V gives CDR1 SGHTA, CDR2 FQGNSA. CDR3 DNA sequence: TGTGCCAGCAGCTTAGTAGCTAGCGGGGGCTTATACAATGAGCAGTTCTTC. It codes for CASSLVASGGLYNEQFF.

The chain carries TRBV4-1 and TRBJ1-6; 8 bases map to TRBD1. With V trimmed by 2 bases and J by 4 bases, 4 bases remained unmatched. Per the germline V gene, CDR1 is MGHRA and CDR2 is YSYEKL. This CDR3 comprises 16 residues. CDR3 sequence (DNA): TGCGCCAGCAGCCAAACGACAGGGGCTTATAATTCACCCCTCCACTTT. This encodes CASSQTTGAYNSPLHF.

In DNA, the CDR3 is TGTGCCAGCAGCGCGGGACAGGGGGACGAGCAGTACTTC. This encodes CASSAGQGDEQYF. The rearrangement uses TRBV7-9 and TRBJ2-7; 11 positions agree with TRBD1. Per the germline V gene, CDR1 is SEHNR and CDR2 is FQNEAQ (reference sequence). The CDR3 loop spans 13 amino acids. With 5 bases clipped from V and 5 bases from J, the junction kept 2 bases outside the gene matches.

The rearrangement links TRBV9 to TRBJ1-5; no definite D call. Trimming took off 1 base at V and 11 bases at J, with 13 bases between the two ends. Germline values: CDR1 SGDLS, CDR2 YYNGEE. The CDR3 covers 13 residues. CDR3 residues: CASSVLMDGAQHF. CDR3 bases: TGTGCCAGCAGCGTATTAATGGACGGGGCCCAGCATTTT.

The chain carries TRBV4-1 and TRBJ2-5; TRBD2 is a possible D gene (6 bases). The CDR3 extends over 13 amino acids. Germline values: CDR1 MGHRA, CDR2 YSYEKL. The germline V and J ends were trimmed by 1 base and 5 bases, with 8 bases remaining between them. The DNA for the CDR3 is TGCGCCAGCAGCCAAGCGAGCGGGGAGACCCAGTACTTC. Translating it yields CASSQASGETQYF.

This chain joins TRBV27 and TRBJ1-1, with D maybe TRBD1 (6 bases). This CDR3 comprises 17 residues. CDR1 is MNHEY and CDR2 is SMNVEV in the germline V gene (reference sequence). V was cut by 3 bases and J by 0 bases, with 17 bases left in between. In DNA, the CDR3 is TGTGCCAGCAGTTTGAGTCAGGGGTGGGGGTTGAACACTGAAGCTTTCTTT. Translated: CASSLSQGWGLNTEAFF.

V gene TRBV19 combines with J gene TRBJ2-5; perhaps TRBD1 as D (6 bases). This CDR3 has 12 amino acids. V shed 5 bases and J shed 4 bases, with 8 bases lying between them. Germline V gene lookup returns CDR1 LNHDA and CDR2 SQIVND (reference sequence). In DNA form, the CDR3 reads TGTGCCAGTAGTGTAGGGGGAGAGACCCAGTACTTC. It encodes CASSVGGETQYF.

The DNA of the CDR3 is TGTGCCAGCAGTGATGGAGATGGGGGCTATGGCTACACCTTC. Protein product: CASSDGDGGYGYTF. The J gene is TRBJ1-2, the V gene TRBV6-1; tentatively, D is TRBD1 (5 bases). CDR3 length: 14 residues. In germline, CDR1 is MNHNS, CDR2 SASEGT. V dropped 3 bases and J dropped 4 bases, with 12 bases sitting between them.

This chain joins TRBV20-1 and TRBJ1-1; D may be TRBD1 (5 bases). This CDR3 has 11 amino acids. Trimming shortened V by 5 bases and J by 4 bases, and 8 bases separated the two germline ends. The germline V gene has CDR1 DFQATT and CDR2 SNEGSKA (reference sequence). The CDR3 reads CSAAGITEAFF. CDR3 DNA: TGCAGTGCTGCAGGGATCACTGAAGCTTTCTTT.

The chain employs TRBV18 and TRBJ1-6, with D possibly being TRBD1 (6 bases). Germline V lookup: CDR1 KGHSH, CDR2 LQKENI. The CDR3 length is 16 residues. V lost 0 bases and J 5 bases, leaving 11 bases between the germline ends. CDR3 residues: CASSPPVQGNNSPLHF. DNA for the CDR3: TGTGCCAGCTCACCACCGGTACAGGGAAATAATTCACCCCTCCACTTT.